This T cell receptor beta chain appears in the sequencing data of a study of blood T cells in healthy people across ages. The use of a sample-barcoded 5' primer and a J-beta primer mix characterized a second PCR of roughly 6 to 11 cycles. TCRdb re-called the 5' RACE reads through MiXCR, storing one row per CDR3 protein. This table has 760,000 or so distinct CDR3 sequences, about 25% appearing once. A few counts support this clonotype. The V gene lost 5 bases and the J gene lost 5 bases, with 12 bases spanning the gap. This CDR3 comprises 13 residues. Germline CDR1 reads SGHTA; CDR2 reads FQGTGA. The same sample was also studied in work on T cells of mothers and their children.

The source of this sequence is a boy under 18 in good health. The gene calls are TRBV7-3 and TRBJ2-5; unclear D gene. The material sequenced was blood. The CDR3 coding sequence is TGTGCCAGCAGCGCATCGCCTACGGAGACCCAGTACTTC. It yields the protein CASSASPTETQYF.